The T cell receptor (beta chain) described here comes from a study of cytomegalovirus exposure and HLA in healthy donors. In the PCR, 60 Vbeta and 13 Jbeta primers were used. This table comes from immunoSEQ multiplex PCR, and its TCRdb copy is limited to in-frame clones, with some not included. The data show some 110,000 clones, roughly 80% seen once. The length of the CDR3 is 15 residues. Deletions cut 2 bases from V and 2 bases from J, with 12 bases between. Germline CDR1 is MNHNS and CDR2 is SASEGT. This chain connects TRBV6-1 to TRBJ1-1; no definite D call. Sequencing used PBMCs. The TCR originated in a man aged 50 or older in good health and CMV-seropositive. CDR3 coding DNA: TGTGCCAGCAGTGAACAGTACAGAGTAAACACTGAAGCTTTCTTT. Its protein is CASSEQYRVNTEAFF.